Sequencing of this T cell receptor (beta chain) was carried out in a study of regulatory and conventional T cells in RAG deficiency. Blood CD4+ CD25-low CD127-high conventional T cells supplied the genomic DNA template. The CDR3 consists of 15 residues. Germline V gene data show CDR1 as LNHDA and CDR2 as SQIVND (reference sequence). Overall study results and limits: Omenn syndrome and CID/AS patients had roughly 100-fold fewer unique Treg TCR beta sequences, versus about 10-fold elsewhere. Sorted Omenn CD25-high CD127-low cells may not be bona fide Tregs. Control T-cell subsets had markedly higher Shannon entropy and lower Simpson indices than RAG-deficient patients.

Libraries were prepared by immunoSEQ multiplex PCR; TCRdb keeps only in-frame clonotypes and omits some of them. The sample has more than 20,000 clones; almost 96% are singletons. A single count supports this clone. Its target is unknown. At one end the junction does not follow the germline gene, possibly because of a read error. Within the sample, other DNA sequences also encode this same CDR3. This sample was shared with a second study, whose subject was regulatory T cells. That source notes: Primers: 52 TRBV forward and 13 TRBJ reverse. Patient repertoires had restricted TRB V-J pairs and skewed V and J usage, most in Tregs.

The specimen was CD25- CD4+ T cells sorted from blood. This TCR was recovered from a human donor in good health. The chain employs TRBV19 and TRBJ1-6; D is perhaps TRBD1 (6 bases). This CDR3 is CASSIEGQLNSPLHF. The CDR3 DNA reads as TGTGCCAGTAGTATAGAAGGACAGCTAAATTCCCCCCTCCACTTT.